Listed here are 15 T cell receptor beta chains from one sample, sequenced in a study of T cell changes during pregnancy in multiple sclerosis. This table comes from immunoSEQ multiplex PCR, and its TCRdb copy is limited to in-frame clones, with some not included. This table holds 35,000 to 40,000 clones, more than 90% found once. The sequences come from CD8+ T cells from peripheral blood mononuclear cells, collected in the third trimester of pregnancy. These receptors all come from a female donor with multiple sclerosis, enrolled in a pregnancy study.

Regarding this clone: One end of the junction fails to match germline, which may point to a read error. The chain is built from TRBV7-7 and TRBJ2-2; the D gene is possibly TRBD1 (5 bases). This CDR3 has 15 amino acids. The germline gives CDR1 SSHAT, CDR2 FNYEAQ (reference sequence). CDR3 DNA: TGTGCTAGCAGCCGAAGGACAAAGAACACCGGGGAGCTGTTTTTT. This sequence encodes CASSRRTKNTGELFF.

The J gene is TRBJ1-5, the V gene TRBV19; D is possibly TRBD1 (6 bases). This CDR3 is 14 amino acids long. The V end lost 2 bases, the J end lost 5 bases, and 10 bases lay between the germline ends. CDR1 and CDR2 (germline): LNHDA, SQIVND (reference sequence). The CDR3 spells CASSIWAGDQPQHF. As DNA, the CDR3 is TGTGCCAGTAGTATATGGGCAGGGGATCAGCCCCAGCATTTT.

The chain couples TRBV4-1 to TRBJ2-1, with D maybe TRBD2 (5 bases). This CDR3 spans 14 amino acids. The V and J ends lost 1 base and 7 bases respectively, with 11 bases between them. The germline CDR1 and CDR2 sequences are MGHRA and YSYEKL. The CDR3 loop is CASSQVRGLNEQFF. CDR3 sequence (DNA): TGCGCCAGCAGCCAAGTCAGAGGGTTAAATGAGCAGTTCTTC.

V and J are TRBV5-5 and TRBJ2-1, with D possibly TRBD1 on 6 matching bases. There are 14 residues in the CDR3. CDR1 SGHKS and CDR2 YYEKEE come from the germline V gene (reference sequence). Trimming left V 0 bases short and J 6 bases short, with 10 bases between. The CDR3 protein is CASSLADRANEQFF. CDR3 nucleotide sequence: TGTGCCAGCAGCTTGGCGGACAGAGCCAATGAGCAGTTCTTC. Full variable domain (outside the CDR3, taken from reference TRBV5-5 and TRBJ2-1): DAGVTQSPTHLIKTRGQQVTLRCSPISGHKSVSWYQQVLGQGPQFIFQYYEKEERGRGNFPDRFSARQFPNYSSELNVNALLLGDSALYLCASSLADRANEQFFGPGTRLTVL.

The chain is built from TRBV27 and TRBJ1-5; the D is unclear. The length of the CDR3 is 14 residues. Trimming removed 2 bases from V and 3 bases from J, with 8 bases in between. Germline V CDR1 and CDR2: MNHEY, SMNVEV (reference sequence). The CDR3 DNA reads TGTGCCAGCAGTTTAGCCAGGTCCAATCAGCCCCAGCATTTT. It encodes CASSLARSNQPQHF.

This clone was seen more than once but under ten times. The chain employs TRBV15 and TRBJ2-7; D is unresolved. The CDR3 covers 13 residues. Germline CDR1 is LNHNV and CDR2 is YYDKDF (reference sequence). V was cut by 0 bases and J by 2 bases, with 5 bases left in between. The CDR3 region has the DNA TGTGCCACCAGCAGAGAACTTACCTACGAGCAGTACTTC. It yields the protein CATSRELTYEQYF.

In this sample, this clone turned up once. The chain combines TRBV29-1 with TRBJ2-7; possibly TRBD1 for D (6 bases). The V end was cut by 3 bases, the J end by 3 bases, with 15 bases between. In germline, CDR1 is SQVTM, CDR2 ANQGSEA. CDR3 length: 14 amino acids. Here the CDR3 reads CSVDFGGQGYEQYF. Here the CDR3 DNA reads TGCAGCGTTGATTTTGGGGGCCAGGGCTACGAGCAGTACTTC.

The CDR3 here is CASSFGTSGDYNEQFF. Here the CDR3 DNA reads TGTGCCAGCAGTTTCGGGACTAGCGGGGACTACAATGAGCAGTTCTTC. The genes are TRBV28 and TRBJ2-1; the match to TRBD2 covers 13 bases. Germline CDR1 is MDHEN and CDR2 is SYDVKM. The trim removed 3 bases at V and 3 bases at J, leaving 2 bases unmatched. The CDR3 is 16 amino acids. Filled out from reference TRBV28 and TRBJ2-1, the complete variable domain reads DVKVTQSSRYLVKRTGEKVFLECVQDMDHENMFWYRQDPGLGLRLIYFSYDVKMKEKGDIPEGYSVSREKKERFSLILESASTNQTSMYLCASSFGTSGDYNEQFFGPGTRLTVL.

V is TRBV9 and J is TRBJ2-7; D is perhaps TRBD2 (6 bases). CDR1 and CDR2 (germline): SGDLS, YYNGEE. The CDR3 spans 15 residues. Trimming removed 0 bases at V and 4 bases at J, with 14 bases between. In nucleotides, the CDR3 is TGTGCCAGCAGCGTAGACTCAGCGAGCGGGTACGAGCAGTACTTC. Translation: CASSVDSASGYEQYF. Full variable domain (remainder filled in from reference TRBV9 and TRBJ2-7): DSGVTQTPKHLITATGQRVTLRCSPRSGDLSVYWYQQSLDQGLQFLIQYYNGEERAKGNILERFSAQQFPDLHSELNLSSLELGDSALYFCASSVDSASGYEQYFGPGTRLTVT.

The chain has TRBV7-6 and TRBJ1-3, with 7 bases aligning to TRBD1. CDR3 length equals 16 residues. The V and J ends lost 5 bases and 0 bases, in that order; junction bases with no gene match: 7. Germline V gene sequence: CDR1 SGHVS, CDR2 FNYEAQ. CDR3 loop: CASSIGTASSGNTIYF. The DNA of the CDR3 is TGTGCCAGCAGCATCGGGACAGCCAGCTCTGGAAACACCATATATTTT.

The table lists this clone with a few counts. This chain uses TRBV5-8 with TRBJ1-2, with TRBD1 matching 9 bases. V lost 3 bases and J lost 4; bases outside the gene matches: 10. Germline values: CDR1 SGHTS, CDR2 YDEGEE. The CDR3 runs to 16 residues. In DNA, the CDR3 is TGTGCCAGCAGCTCCGAACCGACAGGGGGAACCTATGGCTACACCTTC. As protein: CASSSEPTGGTYGYTF.

The chain uses TRBV7-9 and TRBJ1-2; a possible D gene is TRBD1 (6 bases). The CDR3 runs 15 residues. Trimming left V 3 bases short and J 4 bases short, with 15 bases between. Germline CDR1 and CDR2: SEHNR and FQNEAQ (reference sequence). CDR3 in amino acids: CASSLGGGEGYGYTF. The CDR3 bases are TGTGCCAGCAGCTTGGGCGGGGGCGAGGGCTATGGCTACACCTTC. Supplemented by reference TRBV7-9 and TRBJ1-2, the full variable domain reads DTGVSQNPRHKITKRGQNVTFRCDPISEHNRLYWYRQTLGQGPEFLTYFQNEAQLEKSRLLSDRFSAERPKGSFSTLEIQRTEQGDSAMYLCASSLGGGEGYGYTFGSGTRLTVV.

The chain employs TRBV27 and TRBJ2-2, with 7 nucleotides matching TRBD1. J was trimmed by 13 bases and V by 5 bases; bases with no gene match: 4. Germline V gives CDR1 MNHEY, CDR2 SMNVEV (reference sequence). CDR3 length: 11 residues. In DNA form, the CDR3 reads TGTGCCAGCAGTAAGGGGGCGAGGCTGTTTTTT. Its translation: CASSKGARLFF.

This clone was recorded once. The chain recombines TRBV28 with TRBJ2-3; D call uncertain. CDR3 size: 14 residues. The germline V gene has CDR1 MDHEN and CDR2 SYDVKM. Trimming took 8 bases from V and 0 from J, leaving 12 bases between them. The CDR3 coding sequence is TGTGCCAGCTCCCCCGCCTACAGCACAGATACGCAGTATTTT. Translated: CASSPAYSTDTQYF.

The chain is built from TRBV7-6 and TRBJ1-1; 9 bases line up with TRBD1. The trim removed 1 base at V and 1 base at J, leaving 10 bases unmatched. The germline gives CDR1 SGHVS, CDR2 FNYEAQ. This CDR3 has 18 residues. The CDR3 DNA reads as TGTGCCAGCAGCTTAGACTCCGGGACAGGGTATGGGAACACTGAAGCTTTCTTT. Translating it yields CASSLDSGTGYGNTEAFF.